One sample yielded the 18 T cell receptor beta chains listed below, sequenced in a study of cytomegalovirus exposure and HLA in healthy donors. PCR primers comprised 60 Vbeta and 13 Jbeta primers. Method: immunoSEQ multiplex PCR; TCRdb's copy keeps in-frame clones and lacks some. The table has some 150,000 clones, around 83% seen once. The specimen sequenced was PBMCs. The receptor source for this set is a woman in her 50s in good health and CMV-seropositive.

The chain is built from TRBV9 and TRBJ1-1; D perhaps matches TRBD1 (6 bases). Trimming shortened V by 1 base and J by 4 bases, and 17 bases separated the two germline ends. CDR3 length equals 16 residues. Germline V CDR1 and CDR2: SGDLS, YYNGEE. The CDR3 reads CASSVIGRGGGTEAFF. Written as DNA, the CDR3 is TGTGCCAGCAGCGTAATTGGCAGGGGAGGGGGCACTGAAGCTTTCTTT.

The gene calls are TRBV9 and TRBJ2-4; 7 nucleotides line up with TRBD2. V lost 3 bases and J lost 2; bases outside the gene matches: 11. The germline CDR1 and CDR2 sequences are SGDLS and YYNGEE. The CDR3 spans 17 residues. For the CDR3, the DNA is TGTGCCAGCAGCGAATCTCCGGGACTAAGTACCAAAAACATTCAGTACTTC. Amino acids: CASSESPGLSTKNIQYF. The full variable domain, its missing parts supplied by reference TRBV9 and TRBJ2-4, is DSGVTQTPKHLITATGQRVTLRCSPRSGDLSVYWYQQSLDQGLQFLIQYYNGEERAKGNILERFSAQQFPDLHSELNLSSLELGDSALYFCASSESPGLSTKNIQYFGAGTRLSVL.

This clone came up once. This chain uses TRBV7-6 with TRBJ1-1, with D unclear. Trimming shortened V by 8 bases and J by 0 bases, and 7 bases separated the two germline ends. CDR3 length equals 12 residues. Germline assignment: CDR1 SGHVS and CDR2 FNYEAQ. The chain's CDR3 is CASSLMNTEAFF. DNA of the CDR3: TGTGCCAGCTCCCTTATGAACACTGAAGCTTTCTTT.

The chain uses TRBV7-2 and TRBJ1-2; D may be TRBD1 (5 bases). The V gene lost 4 bases and the J gene lost 4 bases, with 13 bases spanning the gap. CDR1 is SGHTA and CDR2 is FQGNSA in the germline V gene. The CDR3 has 14 residues. Here the CDR3 reads CASSSTGEGYGYTF. For the CDR3, the DNA is TGTGCCAGCAGCTCGACGGGGGAAGGCTATGGCTACACCTTC.

The chain couples TRBV25-1 to TRBJ2-1, with TRBD1 matching 11 bases. The V segment lost 2 bases and the J segment 4 bases; nucleotides outside the gene matches: 1. The CDR3 extends over 15 amino acids. Germline V CDR1 and CDR2: MGHDK, SYGVNS. In nucleotides, the CDR3 is TGTGCCAGCAGTGAAGGGACAGGGGGTTACAATGAGCAGTTCTTC. It is translated as CASSEGTGGYNEQFF.

The genes are TRBV16 and TRBJ1-2, with D hard to call. Germline loops: CDR1 KGHSY, CDR2 FQNENV. V was pared by 3 bases and J by 2 bases, with 13 bases between. CDR3 length: 15 residues. CDR3 sequence reads: CASSHQVMRNYGYTF. DNA for the CDR3: TGTGCCAGCAGCCATCAGGTAATGAGAAACTATGGCTACACCTTC.

This chain uses TRBV7-2 with TRBJ2-1, with 7 bases that match TRBD2. The CDR3 is 15 amino acids. The V gene end was trimmed by 5 bases and the J gene end by 2 bases; junction bases not matched to a gene: 6. Germline V gene lookup returns CDR1 SGHTA and CDR2 FQGNSA. This chain's CDR3 is CASSPGSGAYNEQFF. The CDR3 DNA follows: TGTGCCAGCAGCCCCGGGAGCGGGGCCTACAATGAGCAGTTCTTC.

CDR3 DNA: TGTGCCAGCAGCCCGAGCCATAGCACAGATACGCAGTATTTT. It codes for CASSPSHSTDTQYF. V gene TRBV9 combines with J gene TRBJ2-3; D unclear. The CDR3 extends over 14 amino acids. Germline CDR1 reads SGDLS; CDR2 reads YYNGEE. V was pared by 4 bases and J by 0 bases, with 9 bases between.

The DNA for the CDR3 is TGTGCCAGCAGTTTGAGTTACTCTGGGGCCAACGTCCTGACTTTC. Translation gives CASSLSYSGANVLTF. V gene TRBV27 combines with J gene TRBJ2-6; no definite D call. V dropped 3 bases and J dropped 0 bases, with 6 bases sitting between them. The germline CDR1 and CDR2 sequences are MNHEY and SMNVEV (reference sequence). This CDR3 has 15 amino acids.

This sequence joins TRBV5-1 and TRBJ1-2, with D unresolved. Germline V gene sequence: CDR1 SGHRS, CDR2 YFSETQ. Trimming cost V 0 bases and J 1 base, with 10 bases left between them. The CDR3 length is 15 residues. In nucleotides, the CDR3 is TGCGCCAGCAGCTTGGCGGCGACACTTAACTATGGCTACACCTTC. Residues: CASSLAATLNYGYTF.

This clone was picked up one time. The genes are TRBV18 and TRBJ2-1, with 9 bases lining up with TRBD1. Per germline, CDR1 KGHSH and CDR2 LQKENI. The junction had 6 bases not matched to a gene; V was cut back by 3 bases and J by 3 bases. The CDR3 is 16 amino acids. The CDR3 DNA reads as TGTGCCAGCTCACCCCCGGGACAGGGACGCTACAATGAGCAGTTCTTC. The encoded protein is CASSPPGQGRYNEQFF.

This rearrangement joins TRBV4-3 to TRBJ1-2; no reliable D call. Germline V CDR1 and CDR2: LGHNA, YSLEER. Trimming cost V 1 base and J 4 bases, with 10 bases left between them. CDR3 length equals 14 residues. The DNA for the CDR3 is TGCGCCAGCAGCCAAGTGTCGGGAATCTATGGCTACACCTTC. It translates to CASSQVSGIYGYTF.

The rearrangement uses TRBV28 and TRBJ1-5, with D possibly TRBD1 on 5 matching bases. This CDR3 is built from 15 residues. Germline V gives CDR1 MDHEN, CDR2 SYDVKM. The V and J ends lost 6 bases and 5 bases respectively, with 17 bases between them. CDR3 in DNA: TGTGCCAGCAGAACGGGGGGGTTATTGTATCAGCCCCAGCATTTT. This translates into CASRTGGLLYQPQHF.

The CDR3 spells CAISESTEGSYEQYF. The DNA of the CDR3 is TGTGCCATCAGTGAGTCAACAGAGGGCTCCTACGAGCAGTACTTC. This chain uses TRBV10-3 with TRBJ2-5, with D possibly matching TRBD2 (5 bases). TRBJ2-7 explains the end of the DNA better; the J call may be wrong. Germline CDR1 and CDR2: ENHRY and SYGVKD. This CDR3 has 15 residues.

This clone was observed a single time. The V call is TRBV5-6, the J call TRBJ1-2, with 8 bases identical to TRBD1. This CDR3 spans 15 amino acids. Germline V gives CDR1 SGHDT, CDR2 YYEEEE. V dropped 2 bases and J dropped 1; count of bases not matched to a gene: 4. CDR3 residues: CASSLLGQGNYGYTF. In nucleotides, the CDR3 is TGTGCCAGCAGCTTACTTGGACAGGGTAACTATGGCTACACCTTC.

The V and J genes are TRBV7-9 and TRBJ2-6; 7 bases agree with TRBD1. The germline V gene encodes CDR1 SEHNR and CDR2 FQNEAQ (reference sequence). The CDR3 totals 19 residues. V was pared by 5 bases and J by 2 bases, with 15 bases of the junction left unmatched. CDR3 protein: CASSHGSDRLVPGANVLTF. The CDR3 DNA sequence: TGTGCCAGCAGCCACGGCTCGGACAGGCTGGTTCCTGGGGCCAACGTCCTGACTTTC.

The chain couples TRBV9 to TRBJ2-5, with D hard to call. Germline CDR1 SGDLS, CDR2 YYNGEE. CDR3 length: 15 amino acids. V was shortened by 0 bases and J by 2 bases, with 11 bases between the two germline ends. The CDR3 coding sequence is TGTGCCAGCAGCGTAGAAGGCATGCGGCAAGAGACCCAGTACTTC. Its translation is CASSVEGMRQETQYF.

The genes are TRBV14 and TRBJ1-1; 9 nucleotides align to TRBD1. The ends lost 4 bases at V and 1 base at J; junction bases unmatched: 1. Germline CDR1 is SGHDN and CDR2 is FVKESK. The CDR3 contains 14 residues. CDR3 protein: CASSLGQGNTEAFF. The CDR3 DNA sequence: TGTGCCAGCAGCCTGGGACAGGGGAACACTGAAGCTTTCTTT.